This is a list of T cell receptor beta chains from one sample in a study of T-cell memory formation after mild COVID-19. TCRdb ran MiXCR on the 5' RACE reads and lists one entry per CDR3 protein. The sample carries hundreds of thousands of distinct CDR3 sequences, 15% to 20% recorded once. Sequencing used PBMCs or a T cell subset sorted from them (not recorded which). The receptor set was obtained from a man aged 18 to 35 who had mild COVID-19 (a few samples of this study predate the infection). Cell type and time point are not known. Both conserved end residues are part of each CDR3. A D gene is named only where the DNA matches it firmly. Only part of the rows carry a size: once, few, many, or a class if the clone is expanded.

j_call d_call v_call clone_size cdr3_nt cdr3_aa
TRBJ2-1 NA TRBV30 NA TGTGCCTCCCCGGGGCGGAGCTCCTACAATGAGCAGTTCTTC CASPGRSSYNEQFF
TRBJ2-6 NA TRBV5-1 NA TGCGCCAGCAGCTTCGCAGGGGGGACCGGGGCCAACGTCCTGACTTTC CASSFAGGTGANVLTF
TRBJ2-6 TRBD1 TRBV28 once TGTGCCAGCGGACAGGCTTACTCTGGGGCCAACGTCCTGACTTTC CASGQAYSGANVLTF
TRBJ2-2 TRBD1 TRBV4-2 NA TGTGCCAGCAGCCCGGGACAGGGGGTCTATTCGGACACCGGGGAGCTGTTTTTT CASSPGQGVYSDTGELFF
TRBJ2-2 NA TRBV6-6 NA TGTGCCAGCAGCCGGACCTGGGTAACCGGGGAGCTGTTTTTT CASSRTWVTGELFF
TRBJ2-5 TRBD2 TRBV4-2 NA TGTGCCAGCAGCCACGTACTAGCGGTTCAAGAGACCCAGTACTTC CASSHVLAVQETQYF
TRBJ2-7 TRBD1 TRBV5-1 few TGCGCCAGCAGCACGGGACAGCGCTTCGAGCAGTACTTC CASSTGQRFEQYF
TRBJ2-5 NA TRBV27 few TGTGCCAGCAGGGAGTCCCGGCGCTTAAGTCTAGAGACCCAGTACTTC CASRESRRLSLETQYF
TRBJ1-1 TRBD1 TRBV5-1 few TGCGCCAGCAGCTTACAGGGGGAAGGGAACACTGAAGCTTTCTTT CASSLQGEGNTEAFF
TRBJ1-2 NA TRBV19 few TGTGCCTCAGGTGTGGGCGGGTTCGATGGCTACACCTTC CASGVGGFDGYTF
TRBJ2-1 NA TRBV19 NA TGTGCCAGTAGTATAGGCAATTCTGAGCAGTTCTTC CASSIGNSEQFF
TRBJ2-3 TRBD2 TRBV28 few TGTGCCAGCAGTAAGCGGGGGGGATACACAGATACGCAGTATTTT CASSKRGGYTDTQYF
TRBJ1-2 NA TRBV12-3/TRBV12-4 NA TGTGCCAGCAGTTACTCTTACGGTGCTAACTATGGCTACACCTTC CASSYSYGANYGYTF
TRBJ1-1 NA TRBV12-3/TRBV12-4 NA TGTGCCAGCAGTTCCACCAGGGAGAACACTGAAGCTTTCTTT CASSSTRENTEAFF
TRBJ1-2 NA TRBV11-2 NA TGTGCCAGCAGCGAGGGGGAGGGAATCTATGGCTACACCTTC CASSEGEGIYGYTF
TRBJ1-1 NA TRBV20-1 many TGCAGTGCTCCTACCCCGGGCTCGAACACTGAAGCTTTCTTT CSAPTPGSNTEAFF
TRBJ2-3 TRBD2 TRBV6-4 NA TGTGCCAGCAGTGATGGTGCGGGGGGGCCCACAGATACGCAGTATTTT CASSDGAGGPTDTQYF
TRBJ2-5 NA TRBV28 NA TGTGCCAGCAGTATGTCTACTCCGGAGACCCAGTACTTC CASSMSTPETQYF
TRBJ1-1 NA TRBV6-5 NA TGTGCCAGCCAGAAAAGGGGTTGGACTGAAGCTTTCTTT CASQKRGWTEAFF
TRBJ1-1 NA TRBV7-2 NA TGTGCCAGCAGCTTAATGAGGGCTAGTAACACTGAAGCTTTCTTT CASSLMRASNTEAFF
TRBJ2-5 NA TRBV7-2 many TGTGCCAGCAGCCTCTATGTAGACTACCAAGAGACCCAGTACTTC CASSLYVDYQETQYF
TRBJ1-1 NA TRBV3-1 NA TGTGCCAGCAGCCAGACGGGGGTGAACACTGAAGCTTTCTTT CASSQTGVNTEAFF
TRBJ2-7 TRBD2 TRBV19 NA TGTGCCAGTAGGAGACTAGCGGGGAGCTACGAGCAGTACTTC CASRRLAGSYEQYF
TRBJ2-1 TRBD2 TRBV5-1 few TGCGCCAGTAACCGAGGGACTAGCGGGGGGGCGTCACAGTTCTTC CASNRGTSGGASQFF
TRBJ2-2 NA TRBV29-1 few TGCAGCGTTGAAGATCGCGGCGAGAACACCGGGGAGCTGTTTTTT CSVEDRGENTGELFF
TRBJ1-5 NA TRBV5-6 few TGTGCCAGCAGCTTGGGGGCCAATCAGCCCCAGCATTTT CASSLGANQPQHF
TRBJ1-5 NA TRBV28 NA TGTGCCAGCAGTTTATCTGACAGAGCGCGACAGCCCCAGCATTTT CASSLSDRARQPQHF
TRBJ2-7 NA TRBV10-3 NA TGTGCCATCAGTTCTGGGCAGAACTACGAGCAGTACTTC CAISSGQNYEQYF
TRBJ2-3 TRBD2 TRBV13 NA TGTGCCAGCAGCCGTCCCGGTAGCGGGGGGAGTATGACAGATACGCAGTATTTT CASSRPGSGGSMTDTQYF
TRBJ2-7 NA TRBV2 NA TGTGCCAGCAGTGAGGCTAACTACGAGCAGTACTTC CASSEANYEQYF
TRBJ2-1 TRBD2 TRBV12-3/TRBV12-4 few TGTGCCAGCAGTTCCCTGACTAGCGGGATAAATGAGCAGTTCTTC CASSSLTSGINEQFF
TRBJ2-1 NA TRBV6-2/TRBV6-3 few TGTGCCAGCGAGGGGGTTAACAATGAGCAGTTCTTC CASEGVNNEQFF
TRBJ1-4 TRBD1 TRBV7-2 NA TGTGCCAGCAGCGCCGACAGGGGACCTAATGAAAAACTGTTTTTT CASSADRGPNEKLFF
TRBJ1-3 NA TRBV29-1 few TGCAGCGGACGGTCTGGAAACACCATATATTTT CSGRSGNTIYF
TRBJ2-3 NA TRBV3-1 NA TGTGCCAGCAGCCGCCAAGTAGGGGGGGCCACAGATACGCAGTATTTT CASSRQVGGATDTQYF
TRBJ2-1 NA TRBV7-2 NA TGTGCCAGCAGCGCCCCAAGATCAGCGTACAATGAGCAGTTCTTC CASSAPRSAYNEQFF
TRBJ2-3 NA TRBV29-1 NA TGCAGCGTTGTAGGAGGGGTTAGCACAGATACGCAGTATTTT CSVVGGVSTDTQYF
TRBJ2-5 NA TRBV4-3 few TGCGCCAGCAGCCAAAGGTGGGGTAGGGAGACCCAGTACTTC CASSQRWGRETQYF
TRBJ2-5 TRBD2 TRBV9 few TGTGCCAGCAGCGTAGGGGGGACTAACCAAGAGACCCAGTACTTC CASSVGGTNQETQYF
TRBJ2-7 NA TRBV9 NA TGTGCCAGCAGCGTAGAGACTAGTCCATACGAGCAGTACTTC CASSVETSPYEQYF
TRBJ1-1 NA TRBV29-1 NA TGCAGCGTGAAGGGCCTAGGGGGTTTGAACACTGAAGCTTTCTTT CSVKGLGGLNTEAFF
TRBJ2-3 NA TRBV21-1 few TGTGCCAACTTTCCCCCGCAATTGGGGGGCTCCACAGATACGCAGTATTTT CANFPPQLGGSTDTQYF
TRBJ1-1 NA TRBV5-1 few TGCGCCAGCAGCTTGGCCCAAAGGGCGAACACTGAAGCTTTCTTT CASSLAQRANTEAFF
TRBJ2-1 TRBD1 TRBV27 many TGTGCCAGCAGTCCCATGGGACAGTACAATGAGCAGTTCTTC CASSPMGQYNEQFF
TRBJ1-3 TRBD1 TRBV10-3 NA TGTGCCATCAGACGCCGGGACAGCGGAAACACCATATATTTT CAIRRRDSGNTIYF
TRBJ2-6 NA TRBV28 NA TGTGCCAGCAGTTTTACCGGGGCCAACGTCCTGACTTTC CASSFTGANVLTF
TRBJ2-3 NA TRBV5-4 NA TGTGCCAGCAGCTTGGGGCAGGGTGGTACAGATACGCAGTATTTT CASSLGQGGTDTQYF
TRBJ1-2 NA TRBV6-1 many TGTGCCAGCAGTGCGGGATACGGCTACACCTTC CASSAGYGYTF